The 10 T cell receptor beta chains below were found in one sample sequenced in a study of T cells in Graves' hyperthyroidism and ophthalmopathy. What was amplified from RNA transcripts were TCR beta CDR3 regions. During a first-round RT-PCR of the TCR CDR3, the HTBI primer set was used. TCRdb ran MiXCR on the multiplex PCR reads and lists one entry per CDR3 protein. The table records about 840,000 distinct CDR3 sequences, approximately 40% of them present only once. Source material: blood. The receptors here all came from a man aged 18 to 35 with Graves' hyperthyroidism.

This chain links TRBV25-1 with TRBJ1-1; the D is unclear. Trimming shortened V by 8 bases and J by 3 bases, and 19 bases separated the two germline ends. CDR3 length equals 15 residues. CDR1 and CDR2 (germline): MGHDK, SYGVNS. The CDR3 DNA sequence: TGTGCCAGCGTTGAACAATTGACAAGGGACACTGAAGCTTTCTTT. This sequence encodes CASVEQLTRDTEAFF.

This clonotype was detected only a few times. This chain uses TRBV2 with TRBJ2-2; 9 nucleotides align to TRBD1. The V and J ends lost 6 bases and 8 bases, in that order; junction bases with no gene match: 10. The CDR3 consists of 15 residues. Germline V gives CDR1 SNHLY, CDR2 FYNNEI. The chain's CDR3 is CASSESGTGSGELFF. CDR3 sequence (DNA): TGTGCCAGCAGCGAGAGCGGGACAGGGAGTGGGGAGCTGTTTTTT. Complete variable domain (other parts from reference TRBV2 and TRBJ2-2): EPEVTQTPSHQVTQMGQEVILRCVPISNHLYFYWYRQILGQKVEFLVSFYNNEISEKSEIFDDQFSVERPDGSNFTLKIRSTKLEDSAMYFCASSESGTGSGELFFGEGSRLTVL.

The rearrangement uses TRBV5-5 and TRBJ1-1; D is undetermined. This CDR3 is built from 16 residues. V lost 0 bases, J lost 0 bases, and 12 bases lay in between. Germline V lookup: CDR1 SGHKS, CDR2 YYEKEE (reference sequence). DNA of the CDR3: TGTGCCAGCAGCTTGGGCTGGGCGCGAATGAACACTGAAGCTTTCTTT. Its protein product is CASSLGWARMNTEAFF.

The V call is TRBV20-1, the J call TRBJ1-1, with D perhaps TRBD1 (6 bases). Germline loops: CDR1 DFQATT, CDR2 SNEGSKA (reference sequence). Trimming removed 7 bases from V and 1 base from J, with 10 bases in between. This CDR3 contains 12 residues. The chain's CDR3 is CSGTTGNTEAFF. CDR3 nucleotide sequence: TGCAGTGGGACGACAGGGAACACTGAAGCTTTCTTT.

On this clonotype itself: A junction boundary mismatches the germline segment, possibly from a read error. V gene TRBV25-1 combines with J gene TRBJ1-6, with TRBD1 matching over 9 bases. The germline V gene has CDR1 MGHDK and CDR2 SYGVNS. This CDR3 comprises 12 residues. CDR3 DNA sequence: TGCGCCAGACAGGGGGAACATTCACCCCTCCACTTT. Encoded protein: CARQGEHSPLHF.

This chain joins TRBV7-6 and TRBJ2-7; 10 bases fit TRBD2. The V gene's germline CDR1 is SGHVS and CDR2 FNYEAQ. This CDR3 spans 14 amino acids. J gave up 6 bases and V 3 bases, and 5 bases lay outside the gene matches. CDR3 residues: CASSLLTSGVEQYF. The DNA of the CDR3 is TGTGCCAGCAGCTTGTTAACTAGCGGGGTCGAGCAGTACTTC.

This clonotype has only one observation. CDR3 region: CSGAGGETQYF. CDR3 bases: TGCAGCGGGGCCGGAGGGGAGACCCAGTACTTC. This chain uses TRBV20-1 with TRBJ2-5, with a tentative D call TRBD2 (6 bases). This CDR3 is 11 amino acids long. The germline V gene encodes CDR1 DFQATT and CDR2 SNEGSKA (reference sequence).

The V and J genes are TRBV7-9 and TRBJ2-7, with D unresolved. The germline gives CDR1 SEHNR, CDR2 FQNEAQ (reference sequence). V lost 1 base, J lost 0 bases, and 7 bases lay in between. The CDR3 has 14 amino acids. CDR3 coding DNA: TGTGCCAGCAGCTTAGACGGGCCCTCCTACGAGCAGTACTTC. Its protein is CASSLDGPSYEQYF.

The chain uses TRBV7-8 and TRBJ2-7; D may be TRBD2 (5 bases). Trimming took off 6 bases at V and 2 bases at J, with 17 bases between the two ends. The V gene's germline CDR1 is SGHVS and CDR2 FQNEAQ. This CDR3 is built from 15 residues. DNA for the CDR3: TGTGCCAGCAGTTGGGGTGGTGAGGGCCCCTACGAGCAGTACTTC. Translated: CASSWGGEGPYEQYF.

This chain uses TRBV20-1 with TRBJ1-5, with D unresolved. The CDR3 runs 10 residues. Trimming took off 5 bases at V and 11 bases at J, with 10 bases between the two ends. Germline V gives CDR1 DFQATT, CDR2 SNEGSKA (reference sequence). The CDR3 here is CSAGRETQHF. CDR3 DNA sequence: TGCAGTGCTGGGCGAGAGACCCAGCATTTT.